This T cell receptor beta chain was recorded in a study of cytomegalovirus exposure and HLA in healthy donors. Study context: Approximately 190 million T cells yielded 100 million or so unique TCR beta sequences, as an earlier analysis found.

Germline V gives CDR1 LNHDA, CDR2 SQIVND (reference sequence). V gave up 5 bases and J gave up 4 bases, with 16 bases separating them. The length of the CDR3 is 15 residues. The PCR employed 60 Vbeta primers together with 13 Jbeta primers. This table comes from immunoSEQ multiplex PCR, and its TCRdb copy is limited to in-frame clones, with some not included. Of approximately 140,000 clones in the sample, around 57% are singletons; the top ten hold around 1.9%. Comment on this clone: The antigen is not known.

Overall study results and limits: The authors listed 150 to 200 TCR beta chains as cytomegalovirus-associated. Researchers left out some V segments, among them TRBV6-2 and TRBV6-3, as indistinguishable.

The TCR sequence derives from a male donor in good health and CMV-seronegative. The material sequenced was PBMCs. The chain employs TRBV19 and TRBJ2-3; possible D gene TRBD1, 6 bases. In DNA, the CDR3 is TGTGCCAGTAGTGGACAGCAGGGATGGGCAGATACGCAGTATTTT. The encoded protein is CASSGQQGWADTQYF.